The 28 T cell receptor beta chains below all came from one sample that was sequenced in a study of Tregs in tolerant kidney transplant recipients. Here immunoSEQ multiplex PCR was the method, and the copy in TCRdb shows in-frame clones only, minus some. Reported are fewer than 35,000 clones; the ten largest clones contain under 9%. The specimen was CD8+ T cells from blood, collected before the transplant. All receptors come from a human donor who received a combined kidney and bone marrow transplant.

In the case of this clone: The read ends 3 residues shy of where the CDR3 ends; the end is completed using the germline J gene. The gene calls are TRBV11-2 and TRBJ2-3, with a weak D call TRBD2 (6 bases). The CDR3 sequence is 15 residues long. Germline V lookup: CDR1 SGHAT, CDR2 FQNNGV. Trimming took off 3 bases at V and 0 bases at J, with 10 bases between the two ends. The chain's CDR3 is CASSFSRGSTDTQYF. Partial CDR3 DNA: TGTGCCAGCAGCTTCTCGCGGGGAAGCACAGATACG.

Concerning this clone: From the germline J gene comes the end of the CDR3, since the read stops 3 residues before it. This rearrangement joins TRBV7-6 to TRBJ2-1, with 9 positions matching TRBD2. This CDR3 comprises 16 residues. Germline assignment: CDR1 SGHVS and CDR2 FNYEAQ. With V trimmed by 3 bases and J by 6 bases, 9 bases remained unmatched. Here the CDR3 reads CASSFPNSGGVNEQFF. Partial CDR3 DNA: TGTGCCAGCAGCTTCCCGAATAGCGGGGGAGTCAATGAG.

For this clone: Read sequence stops 3 residues before the CDR3 end, and the germline J gene provides the missing end. The genes are TRBV30 and TRBJ1-6; D unclear. In germline, CDR1 is GTSNPN, CDR2 SVGIG (reference sequence). V was cut by 3 bases and J by 4 bases, with 4 bases left in between. This CDR3 region has 12 residues. The sequenced CDR3 bases are TGTGCCTGGAGCGGGTATAATTCACCC. As protein: CAWSGYNSP. The full CDR3 reads CAWSGYNSPLHF.

On this clone itself: Coverage ceases 3 residues before the CDR3 finishes, and the germline J gene fills in the end. This chain joins TRBV19 and TRBJ1-5, with D maybe TRBD1 (6 bases). CDR3 length: 17 amino acids. V was clipped by 5 bases and J by 5 bases, with 22 bases between them. The V gene's germline CDR1 is LNHDA and CDR2 SQIVND (reference sequence). Partial CDR3 DNA: TGTGCCAGTAGTGCGTCCTTACAGGGTTCTCTCCATCAGCCC. Protein product: CASSASLQGSLHQP. The complete CDR3 reads CASSASLQGSLHQPQHF.

About this clone itself: The CDR3 goes on 3 residues after the read ends, and that part is filled in from the germline J gene. This sequence joins TRBV6-1 and TRBJ2-7; either TRBD1 or TRBD2 may fit D (5 bases each). Germline V lookup: CDR1 MNHNS, CDR2 SASEGT. The CDR3 length is 13 residues. The V gene lost 3 bases and the J gene lost 1 base, with 7 bases spanning the gap. The CDR3 protein is CASSDRESYEQYF. The part of the CDR3 DNA that was read is TGTGCCAGCAGTGACAGGGAGTCCTACGAG.

Turning to this clone: Coverage ceases 3 residues before the CDR3 finishes, and the germline J gene fills in the end. The chain uses TRBV4-1 and TRBJ2-2; D may be TRBD1 (5 bases). V gave up 6 bases and J gave up 2 bases, with 19 bases separating them. The CDR3 is made up of 17 amino acids. Germline V CDR1 and CDR2: MGHRA, YSYEKL. The CDR3 DNA, read in part, is TGCGCCAGCAGTCCCCACCATGACAGTCTCAACACCGGGGAG. Its translation is CASSPHHDSLNTGE. The entire CDR3 sequence reads CASSPHHDSLNTGELFF.

Worth noting for this clone: The CDR3 goes on 3 residues after the read ends, and that part is filled in from the germline J gene. J is TRBJ1-2 and V is TRBV6-4; D is unresolved. Per the germline V gene, CDR1 is MRHNA and CDR2 is SNTAGT. This CDR3 is 15 amino acids long. Trimming took 3 bases from V and 0 from J, leaving 11 bases between them. The CDR3 sequence is CASSESQTTNYGYTF. CDR3 bases read: TGTGCCAGCAGTGAATCCCAGACAACTAACTATGGC.

Concerning this clone itself: The CDR3 end falls 3 residues outside the read, so it is completed with the germline J gene. V gene TRBV5-1 combines with J gene TRBJ1-6; 9 bases line up with TRBD1. CDR1 SGHRS and CDR2 YFSETQ come from the germline V gene. The J segment lost 8 bases and the V segment lost 2 bases, leaving 8 bases of the junction unmatched. This CDR3 has 16 amino acids. Incomplete CDR3 DNA: TGCGCCAGCAGCTTTAACGGGGACAGGGAGTATTCACCC. Its protein product is CASSFNGDREYSP. The whole CDR3 protein is CASSFNGDREYSPLHF.

Details on this clone: The sequenced fragment ends 3 residues before the CDR3 boundary, so the rest is inferred from the germline J gene. The chain employs TRBV7-2 and TRBJ2-7; 8 nucleotides match TRBD1. The germline V gene encodes CDR1 SGHTA and CDR2 FQGNSA. V trimming: 5 bases; J trimming: 6 bases; junction bases outside the gene matches: 6. CDR3 length equals 13 residues. CDR3 loop: CASSPGRGLEQYF. The sequenced part of the CDR3 DNA is TGTGCCAGCAGCCCCGGCAGGGGGCTCGAG.

According to its frequency, this clone is medium-sized. The read stops 3 residues short of the end of the CDR3; the missing end is completed from the germline J gene. V is TRBV7-4 and J is TRBJ2-4; D may be TRBD1 (6 bases). Germline CDR1 and CDR2: SGHVT and SQSDAQ. Trimming stripped 1 base from V and 2 bases from J, with 12 bases between. The CDR3 loop spans 16 amino acids. Partial CDR3 DNA: TGTGCCAGCAGCTTAGTAGAAGGGACACCCAAAAACATT. Encoded protein: CASSLVEGTPKNI. The entire CDR3 is CASSLVEGTPKNIQYF.

Note on this clone: The read finishes 3 residues shy of the CDR3 end, and the germline J gene is used to complete it. V and J are TRBV19 and TRBJ1-1, with D possibly being TRBD1 (5 bases). The V end was cut by 6 bases, the J end by 5 bases, with 13 bases between. The CDR3 sequence is 13 residues long. Germline V gene lookup returns CDR1 LNHDA and CDR2 SQIVND (reference sequence). Incomplete CDR3 DNA: TGTGCCAGTAGGAAACGGGGGTTGACTGAA. It specifies CASRKRGLTE. The full CDR3 protein is CASRKRGLTEAFF.

A remark on this clone: Sequencing ends 3 residues short of the CDR3 end; the germline J gene provides the rest. The V and J genes are TRBV5-1 and TRBJ2-3; a weak D match, TRBD1 (6 bases). Germline V gene sequence: CDR1 SGHRS, CDR2 YFSETQ. V was pared by 4 bases and J by 3 bases, with 12 bases between. The CDR3 covers 14 residues. CDR3 in amino acids: CASSIGQTTDTQYF. The covered CDR3 bases are TGCGCCAGCAGCATCGGACAGACTACAGATACG.

Points on this clone: The CDR3 end lies 3 residues beyond the end of the read and is filled in from the germline J gene. The genes are TRBV7-9 and TRBJ2-7; D remains unclear. This CDR3 region has 14 residues. Germline V gene data show CDR1 as SEHNR and CDR2 as FQNEAQ (reference sequence). V was trimmed by 1 base and J by 5 bases, leaving 12 bases between them. CDR3 sequence reads: CASSLGTWFDEQYF. The CDR3 DNA, read in part, is TGTGCCAGCAGCTTAGGTACTTGGTTCGACGAG.

This CDR3 reads CASEVAGGIAGELFF. CDR3 DNA (partial): TGTGCTAGTGAGGTGGCAGGGGGTATAGCCGGGGAG. The chain couples TRBV12-5 to TRBJ2-2; 7 bases align to TRBD1. The read ends 3 residues before the CDR3 terminus; that terminus is restored from the germline J gene. The CDR3 covers 15 residues. With 7 bases clipped from V and 6 bases from J, the junction kept 11 bases outside the gene matches. Germline lookup yields CDR1 LGHNT and CDR2 FRNRAP.

The sequenced part of the CDR3 DNA is TGTGCCAGCAGTGAAGAGACAGGGGGGGGCTCTGGAAACACC. Its protein is CASSEETGGGSGNT. The entire CDR3 reads CASSEETGGGSGNTIYF. V is TRBV2 and J is TRBJ1-3, with 9 bases aligning to TRBD1. The read ends 3 residues early relative to the CDR3; the germline J gene fills the gap. Germline values: CDR1 SNHLY, CDR2 FYNNEI. The CDR3 runs 17 residues. J gave up 0 bases and V 1 base, and 4 bases lay outside the gene matches.

Note on this clone: The read gets to within 3 residues of the CDR3 end, and the germline J gene fills in the rest. This chain links TRBV30 with TRBJ1-4, with D maybe TRBD1 (6 bases). The germline gives CDR1 GTSNPN, CDR2 SVGIG (reference sequence). CDR3 length equals 14 residues. Trimming took off 2 bases at V and 4 bases at J, with 11 bases between the two ends. CDR3 DNA, as far as it was read: TGTGCCTGGAGTCAGACAGGCCTTAATGAAAAA. This translates into CAWSQTGLNEK. The CDR3 reads in full as CAWSQTGLNEKLFF.

As regards this clone: The CDR3 extends 3 residues past the end of the read, so its final part is completed from the germline J gene. The V and J genes are TRBV23-1 and TRBJ2-5, with unresolved D. TRBV23-1 is identified as an open reading frame with a role that is uncertain. Trimming stripped 5 bases from V and 5 bases from J, with 6 bases between. This CDR3 has 11 residues. The covered CDR3 bases are TGCGCCAGCAGTTGGCAGGAGACC. Amino acids: CASSWQET. The whole CDR3 is CASSWQETQYF.

Worth noting for this clone: Read coverage stops 3 residues before the CDR3 terminus; the germline J gene supplies the remainder. The rearrangement links TRBV7-6 to TRBJ1-5; 7 bases fit TRBD1. Germline CDR1 is SGHVS and CDR2 is FNYEAQ. This CDR3 comprises 15 residues. The V gene end was trimmed by 5 bases and the J gene end by 2 bases; junction bases not matched to a gene: 6. The covered CDR3 bases are TGTGCCAGCAGCGCCGAAGACAGGGGCAATCAGCCC. Translation: CASSAEDRGNQP. The whole CDR3 protein reads CASSAEDRGNQPQHF.

On this clone: The missing CDR3 end, 3 residues past where the read stops, is filled in from the germline J gene. V gene TRBV6-2 or TRBV6-3 combines with J gene TRBJ2-3, with 8 nucleotides matching TRBD1. Germline CDR1 MNHEY, CDR2 SVGEGT. This CDR3 has 12 amino acids. J was trimmed by 4 bases and V by 8 bases; bases with no gene match: 2. Incomplete CDR3 DNA: TGTGCCAGCGGACAGGGCTCAGATACG. Its translation: CASGQGSDT. The CDR3 as a whole reads CASGQGSDTQYF.

As regards this clone: The read falls 3 residues short of the CDR3 end, and the missing part is taken from the germline J gene. This chain connects TRBV6-8 to TRBJ2-7, with 8 positions matching TRBD1. This CDR3 contains 15 residues. The junction had 10 bases not matched to a gene; V was cut back by 6 bases and J by 3 bases. Germline CDR1 reads MNHGY; CDR2 reads SAAAGT. The CDR3 sequence: CASSHWGQAYYEQYF. Partial CDR3 DNA: TGTGCCAGCAGCCACTGGGGACAGGCTTACTACGAG.

Regarding this clone: The read finishes 3 residues shy of the CDR3 end, and the germline J gene is used to complete it. The chain employs TRBV29-1 and TRBJ1-2; perhaps TRBD1 as D (5 bases). Trimming removed 5 bases at V and 2 bases at J, with 15 bases between. The CDR3 totals 14 residues. The V gene's germline CDR1 is SQVTM and CDR2 ANQGSEA. CDR3 bases read: TGCAGCGTTTGGGTGGGGGGTTACAACTATGGC. Translating it yields CSVWVGGYNYG. The full CDR3 is CSVWVGGYNYGYTF. The complete variable domain, with remaining parts taken from reference TRBV29-1 and TRBJ1-2, reads SAVISQKPSRDICQRGTSLTIQCQVDSQVTMMFWYRQQPGQSLTLIATANQGSEATYESGFVIDKFPISRPNLTFSTLTVSNMSPEDSSIYLCSVWVGGYNYGYTFGSGTRLTVV.

As concerns this clone: The CDR3 end falls 3 residues outside the read, so it is completed with the germline J gene. V and J are TRBV7-8 and TRBJ2-5; D is perhaps TRBD1 (6 bases). The CDR3 runs 15 residues. Germline values: CDR1 SGHVS, CDR2 FQNEAQ. Trimming pared 1 base from V and 2 bases from J, leaving 11 bases between. CDR3 DNA, as far as it was read: TGTGCCAGCAGCTTAGGCTGGGGGCTTCAAGAGACC. Translation gives CASSLGWGLQET. The CDR3 in its entirety is CASSLGWGLQETQYF. Full variable domain (remainder filled in from reference TRBV7-8 and TRBJ2-5): GAGVSQSPRYKVAKRGQDVALRCDPISGHVSLFWYQQALGQGPEFLTYFQNEAQLDKSGLPSDRFFAERPEGSVSTLKIQRTQQEDSAVYLCASSLGWGLQETQYFGPGTRLLVL.

On this clone itself: The read terminates 3 residues ahead of where the CDR3 ends, so the germline J gene completes it. The chain combines TRBV11-2 with TRBJ2-7; TRBD2 matches at 9 bases. The ends lost 1 base at V and 2 bases at J; junction bases unmatched: 3. Per germline, CDR1 SGHAT and CDR2 FQNNGV. The CDR3 has 15 amino acids. The part of the CDR3 DNA that was read is TGTGCCAGCAGCTTAGGTAGCGGGGGCCCCTACGAG. It specifies CASSLGSGGPYE. In full, the CDR3 reads CASSLGSGGPYEQYF.

On this clone itself: Coverage ceases 3 residues before the CDR3 finishes, and the germline J gene fills in the end. The chain combines TRBV6-1 with TRBJ2-7; D perhaps matches TRBD1 (6 bases). V was trimmed by 4 bases and J by 1 base, leaving 14 bases between them. The CDR3 contains 15 residues. Germline V gene data show CDR1 as MNHNS and CDR2 as SASEGT. CDR3 bases read: TGTGCCAGCAGTGTAAGGACAGATGGATCCTACGAG. Amino acid sequence: CASSVRTDGSYE. The whole CDR3 reads CASSVRTDGSYEQYF.

The chain's CDR3 is CASSLGAHSYEQYF. The covered CDR3 bases are TGCGCCAGCAGCTTGGGCGCCCATTCCTACGAG. J is TRBJ2-7 and V is TRBV5-1; no clear D gene. From the germline J gene comes the end of the CDR3, since the read stops 3 residues before it. The V and J ends lost 0 bases and 1 base respectively, with 8 bases between them. Per the germline V gene, CDR1 is SGHRS and CDR2 is YFSETQ. The CDR3 spans 14 residues.

Comments on this clone: Read coverage stops 3 residues before the CDR3 terminus; the germline J gene supplies the remainder. This chain connects TRBV19 to TRBJ2-2, with 7 bases identical to TRBD1. Germline loops: CDR1 LNHDA, CDR2 SQIVND (reference sequence). The V and J ends lost 2 bases and 6 bases, in that order; junction bases with no gene match: 15. This CDR3 contains 18 residues. Incomplete CDR3 DNA: TGTGCCAGTAGTATACTCGGTAAACAGGGGTTGACTGCCGGGGAG. Its translation: CASSILGKQGLTAGE. The CDR3 reads in full as CASSILGKQGLTAGELFF. Supplemented by reference TRBV19 and TRBJ2-2, the full variable domain reads DGGITQSPKYLFRKEGQNVTLSCEQNLNHDAMYWYRQDPGQGLRLIYYSQIVNDFQKGDIAEGYSVSREKKESFPLTVTSAQKNPTAFYLCASSILGKQGLTAGELFFGEGSRLTVL.

Points on this clone: The read is 3 residues too short to cover the CDR3 end, so that end is filled in from the germline J gene. V and J are TRBV29-1 and TRBJ2-7, with D possibly matching TRBD1 (6 bases). This CDR3 has 13 amino acids. From germline, CDR1 is SQVTM and CDR2 ANQGSEA. The V end was cut by 1 base, the J end by 1 base, with 8 bases between. The CDR3 DNA, read in part, is TGCAGCGTTGAAGCGGGACATTCCTACGAG. It specifies CSVEAGHSYE. The entire CDR3 is CSVEAGHSYEQYF.

Concerning this clone: The read halts 3 residues ahead of the CDR3 end, with the missing end drawn from the germline J gene. The chain is built from TRBV6-1 and TRBJ2-1; D remains unclear. The CDR3 consists of 14 residues. Looked up from germline, CDR1 is MNHNS and CDR2 is SASEGT. V lost 2 bases and J 3 bases, leaving 8 bases between the germline ends. CDR3 bases read: TGTGCCAGCAGTGAACTGAAAGGCTACAATGAG. Protein sequence: CASSELKGYNE. In full, the CDR3 is CASSELKGYNEQFF.